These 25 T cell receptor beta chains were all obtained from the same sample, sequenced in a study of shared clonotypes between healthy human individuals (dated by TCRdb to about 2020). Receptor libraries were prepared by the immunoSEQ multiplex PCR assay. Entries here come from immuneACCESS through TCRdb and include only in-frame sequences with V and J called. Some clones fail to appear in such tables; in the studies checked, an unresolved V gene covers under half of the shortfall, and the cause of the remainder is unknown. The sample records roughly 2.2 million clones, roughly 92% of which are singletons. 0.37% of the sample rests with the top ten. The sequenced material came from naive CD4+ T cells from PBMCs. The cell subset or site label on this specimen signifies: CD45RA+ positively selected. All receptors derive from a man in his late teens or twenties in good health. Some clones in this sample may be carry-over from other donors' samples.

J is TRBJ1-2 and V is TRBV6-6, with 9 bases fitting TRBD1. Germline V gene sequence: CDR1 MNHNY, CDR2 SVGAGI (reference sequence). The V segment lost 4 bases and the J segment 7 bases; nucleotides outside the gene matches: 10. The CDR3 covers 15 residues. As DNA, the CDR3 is TGTGCCAGCAGTTCAGGACGGGACAGGGTTGGTGGCTACACCTTC. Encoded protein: CASSSGRDRVGGYTF.

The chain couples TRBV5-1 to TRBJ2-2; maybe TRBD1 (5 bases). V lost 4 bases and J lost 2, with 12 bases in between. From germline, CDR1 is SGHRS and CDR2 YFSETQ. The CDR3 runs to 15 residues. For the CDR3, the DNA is TGCGCCAGCAGCATTAGACAGCCAAACACCGGGGAGCTGTTTTTT. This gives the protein CASSIRQPNTGELFF. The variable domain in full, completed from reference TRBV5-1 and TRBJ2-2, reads KAGVTQTPRYLIKTRGQQVTLSCSPISGHRSVSWYQQTPGQGLQFLFEYFSETQRNKGNFPGRFSGRQFSNSRSEMNVSTLELGDSALYLCASSIRQPNTGELFFGEGSRLTVL.

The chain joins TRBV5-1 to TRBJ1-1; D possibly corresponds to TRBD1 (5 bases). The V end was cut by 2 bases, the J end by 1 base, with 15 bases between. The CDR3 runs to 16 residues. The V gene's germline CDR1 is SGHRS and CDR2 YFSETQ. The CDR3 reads CASSFGGARGNTEAFF. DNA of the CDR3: TGCGCCAGCAGCTTTGGTGGGGCGAGGGGGAACACTGAAGCTTTCTTT.

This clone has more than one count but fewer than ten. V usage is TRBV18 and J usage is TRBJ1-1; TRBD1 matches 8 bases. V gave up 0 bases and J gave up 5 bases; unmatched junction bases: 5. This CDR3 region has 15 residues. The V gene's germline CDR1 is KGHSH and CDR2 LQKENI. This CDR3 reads CASSPPGRGQTEAFF. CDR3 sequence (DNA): TGTGCCAGCTCACCACCCGGCAGGGGGCAAACTGAAGCTTTCTTT.

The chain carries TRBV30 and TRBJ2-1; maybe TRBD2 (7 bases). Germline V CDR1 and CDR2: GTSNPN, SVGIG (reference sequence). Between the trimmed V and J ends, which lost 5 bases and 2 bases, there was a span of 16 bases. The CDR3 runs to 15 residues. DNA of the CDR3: TGTGCCTGGGTTAAACAGGGAGGGCCCTACAATGAGCAGTTCTTC. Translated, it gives CAWVKQGGPYNEQFF.

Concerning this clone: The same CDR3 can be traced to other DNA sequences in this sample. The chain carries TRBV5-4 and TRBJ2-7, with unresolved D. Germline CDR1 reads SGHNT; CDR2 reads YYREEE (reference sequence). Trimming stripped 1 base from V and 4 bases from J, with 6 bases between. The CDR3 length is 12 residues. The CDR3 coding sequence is TGTGCCAGCAGCTTGCTCGGTTACGAGCAGTACTTC. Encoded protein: CASSLLGYEQYF. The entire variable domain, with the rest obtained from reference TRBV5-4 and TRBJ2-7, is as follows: ETGVTQSPTHLIKTRGQQVTLRCSSQSGHNTVSWYQQALGQGPQFIFQYYREEENGRGNFPPRFSGLQFPNYSSELNVNALELDDSALYLCASSLLGYEQYFGPGTRLTVT.

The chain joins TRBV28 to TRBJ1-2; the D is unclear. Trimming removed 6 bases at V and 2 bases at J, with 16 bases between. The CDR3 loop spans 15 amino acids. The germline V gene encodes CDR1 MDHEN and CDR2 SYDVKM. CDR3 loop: CASSPIGRGNYGYTF. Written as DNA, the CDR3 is TGTGCCAGCAGCCCCATCGGCCGGGGAAACTATGGCTACACCTTC.

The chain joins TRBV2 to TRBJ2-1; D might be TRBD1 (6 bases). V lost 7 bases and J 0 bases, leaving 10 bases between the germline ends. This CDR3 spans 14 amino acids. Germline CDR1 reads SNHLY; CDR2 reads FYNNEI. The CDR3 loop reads CASKKTGSYNEQFF. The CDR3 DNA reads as TGTGCCAGCAAAAAGACAGGCTCCTACAATGAGCAGTTCTTC.

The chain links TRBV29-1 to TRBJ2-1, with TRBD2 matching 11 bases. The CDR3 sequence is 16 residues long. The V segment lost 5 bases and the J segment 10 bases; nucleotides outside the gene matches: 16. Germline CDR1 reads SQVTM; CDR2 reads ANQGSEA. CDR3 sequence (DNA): TGCAGCGTTAAGGGACTAGCGGACTACCCAATAGGCGAGCAGTTCTTC. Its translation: CSVKGLADYPIGEQFF.

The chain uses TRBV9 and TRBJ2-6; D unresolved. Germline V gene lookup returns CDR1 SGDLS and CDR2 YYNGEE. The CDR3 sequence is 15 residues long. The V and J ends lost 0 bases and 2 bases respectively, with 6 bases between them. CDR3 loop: CASSVVDAGANVLTF. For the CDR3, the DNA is TGTGCCAGCAGCGTAGTGGATGCTGGGGCCAACGTCCTGACTTTC.

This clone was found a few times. The CDR3 nucleotides read TGTGCCAGCAGTGGTGGGGTGGGGCCCCAGGGCTACACCTTC. Protein sequence: CASSGGVGPQGYTF. The chain carries TRBV2 and TRBJ1-2; the D gene is possibly TRBD1 (5 bases). There are 14 residues in the CDR3. V dropped 4 bases and J dropped 8 bases, with 17 bases sitting between them. Germline-derived CDR1 and CDR2 are SNHLY and FYNNEI.

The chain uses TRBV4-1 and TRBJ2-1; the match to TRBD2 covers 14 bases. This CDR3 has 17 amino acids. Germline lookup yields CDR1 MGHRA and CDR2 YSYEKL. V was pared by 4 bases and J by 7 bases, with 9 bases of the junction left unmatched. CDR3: CASSPGLAGALRNEQFF. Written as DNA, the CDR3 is TGCGCCAGCAGCCCGGGACTAGCGGGAGCTCTGCGAAATGAGCAGTTCTTC.

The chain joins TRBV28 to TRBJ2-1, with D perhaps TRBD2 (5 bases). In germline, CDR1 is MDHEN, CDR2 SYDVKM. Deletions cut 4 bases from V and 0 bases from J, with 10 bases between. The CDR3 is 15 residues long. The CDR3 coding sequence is TGTGCCAGCAGTTACGGAGGAGGCTCCTACAATGAGCAGTTCTTC. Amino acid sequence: CASSYGGGSYNEQFF.

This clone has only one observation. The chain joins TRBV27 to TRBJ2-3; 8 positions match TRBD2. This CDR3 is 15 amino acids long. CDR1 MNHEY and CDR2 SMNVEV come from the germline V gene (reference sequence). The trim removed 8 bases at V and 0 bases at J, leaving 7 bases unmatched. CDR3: CASHFLAGSTDTQYF. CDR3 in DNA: TGTGCCAGCCACTTCTTAGCGGGGAGCACAGATACGCAGTATTTT.

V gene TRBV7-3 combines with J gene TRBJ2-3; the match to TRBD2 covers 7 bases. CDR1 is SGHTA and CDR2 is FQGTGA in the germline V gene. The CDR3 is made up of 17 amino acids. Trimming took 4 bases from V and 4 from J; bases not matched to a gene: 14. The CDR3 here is CASSSAGVAVRADTQYF. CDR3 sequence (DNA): TGTGCCAGCAGCTCCGCGGGGGTAGCGGTCAGGGCAGATACGCAGTATTTT.

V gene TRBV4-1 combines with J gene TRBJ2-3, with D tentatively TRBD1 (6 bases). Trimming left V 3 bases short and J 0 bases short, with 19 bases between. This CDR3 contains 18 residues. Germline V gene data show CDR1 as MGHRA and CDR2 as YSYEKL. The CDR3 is CASSQVGSDSLSTDTQYF. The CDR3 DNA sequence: TGCGCCAGCAGCCAGGTCGGGTCGGACAGCCTGAGCACAGATACGCAGTATTTT.

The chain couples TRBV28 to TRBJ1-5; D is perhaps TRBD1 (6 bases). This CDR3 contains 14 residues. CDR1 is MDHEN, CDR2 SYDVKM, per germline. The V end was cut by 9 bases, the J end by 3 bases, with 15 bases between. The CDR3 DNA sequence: TGTGCCAGTTTCGGACAGTTCTACAATCAGCCCCAGCATTTT. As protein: CASFGQFYNQPQHF.

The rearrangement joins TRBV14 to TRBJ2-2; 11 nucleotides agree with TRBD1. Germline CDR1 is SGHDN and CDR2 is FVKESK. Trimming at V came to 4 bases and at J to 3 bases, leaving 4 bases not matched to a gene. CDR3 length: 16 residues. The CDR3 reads CASSPLGQGDTGELFF. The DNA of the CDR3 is TGTGCCAGCAGCCCCCTGGGACAGGGGGACACCGGGGAGCTGTTTTTT.

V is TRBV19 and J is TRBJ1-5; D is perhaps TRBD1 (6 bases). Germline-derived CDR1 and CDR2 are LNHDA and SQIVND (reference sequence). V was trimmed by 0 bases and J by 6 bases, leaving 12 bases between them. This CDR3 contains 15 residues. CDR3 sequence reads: CASSIEGARSQPQHF. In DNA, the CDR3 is TGTGCCAGTAGTATAGAGGGGGCGCGGAGTCAGCCCCAGCATTTT.

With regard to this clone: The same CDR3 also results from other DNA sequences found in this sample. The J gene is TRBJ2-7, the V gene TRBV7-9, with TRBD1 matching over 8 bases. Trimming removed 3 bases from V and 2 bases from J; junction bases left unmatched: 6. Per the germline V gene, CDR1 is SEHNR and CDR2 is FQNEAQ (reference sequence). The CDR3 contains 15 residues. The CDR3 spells CASSLVYRGAYEQYF. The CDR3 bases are TGTGCCAGCAGCTTGGTCTACAGGGGGGCCTACGAGCAGTACTTC. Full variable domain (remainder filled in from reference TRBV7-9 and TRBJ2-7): DTGVSQNPRHKITKRGQNVTFRCDPISEHNRLYWYRQTLGQGPEFLTYFQNEAQLEKSRLLSDRFSAERPKGSFSTLEIQRTEQGDSAMYLCASSLVYRGAYEQYFGPGTRLTVT.

The CDR3 DNA reads as TGTGCCAGCAGTTTGTCCGGGTCCGATGAGCAGTTCTTC. Translating gives CASSLSGSDEQFF. The chain links TRBV28 to TRBJ2-1; D not resolved. The ends were cut back, 3 bases at V and 8 bases at J, with 11 bases in the middle. CDR3 length equals 13 residues. Germline lookup yields CDR1 MDHEN and CDR2 SYDVKM. The variable domain in full, completed from reference TRBV28 and TRBJ2-1, reads DVKVTQSSRYLVKRTGEKVFLECVQDMDHENMFWYRQDPGLGLRLIYFSYDVKMKEKGDIPEGYSVSREKKERFSLILESASTNQTSMYLCASSLSGSDEQFFGPGTRLTVL.

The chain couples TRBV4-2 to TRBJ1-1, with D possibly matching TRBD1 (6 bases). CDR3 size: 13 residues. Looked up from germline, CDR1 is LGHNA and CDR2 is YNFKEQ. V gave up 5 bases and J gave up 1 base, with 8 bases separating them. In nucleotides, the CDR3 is TGTGCCAGCAGCTCGGACAGGAACACTGAAGCTTTCTTT. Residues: CASSSDRNTEAFF.

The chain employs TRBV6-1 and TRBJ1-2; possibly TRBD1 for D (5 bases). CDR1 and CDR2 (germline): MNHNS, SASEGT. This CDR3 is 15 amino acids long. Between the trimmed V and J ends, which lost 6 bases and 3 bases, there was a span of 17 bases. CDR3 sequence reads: CASRDGDSPDYGYTF. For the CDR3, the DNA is TGTGCCAGCAGGGACGGTGACAGCCCCGACTATGGCTACACCTTC.

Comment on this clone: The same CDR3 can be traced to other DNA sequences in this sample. In nucleotides, the CDR3 is TGCGCCAGCAGCCCGACAGGAGGAGGCTACACCTTC. Translated, it gives CASSPTGGGYTF. The gene calls are TRBV5-1 and TRBJ1-2; perhaps TRBD1 as D (6 bases). With 4 bases removed from V and 8 bases from J, the gap between germline ends came to 12 bases. There are 12 residues in the CDR3. Germline V gene data show CDR1 as SGHRS and CDR2 as YFSETQ.

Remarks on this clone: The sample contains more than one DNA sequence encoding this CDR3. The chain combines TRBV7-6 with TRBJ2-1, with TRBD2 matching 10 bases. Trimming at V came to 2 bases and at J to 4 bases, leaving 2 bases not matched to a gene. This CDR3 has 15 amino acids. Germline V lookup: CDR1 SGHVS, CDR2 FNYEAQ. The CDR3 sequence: CASSLLAGAYNEQFF. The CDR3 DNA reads TGTGCCAGCAGCTTACTAGCGGGGGCGTACAATGAGCAGTTCTTC.